Below, 14 T cell receptor beta chains from the same sample are listed, as sequenced in a study of T cells in Graves' hyperthyroidism and ophthalmopathy. What was amplified from RNA transcripts were TCR beta CDR3 regions. Using the HTBI primer set, a first-round RT-PCR was run on the TCR CDR3. TCRdb itself ran the multiplex PCR reads through MiXCR, one entry per CDR3 protein. The table shows 550,000 to 700,000 distinct CDR3 sequences, with 35% to 55% occurring only once. Sequencing was carried out using peripheral blood or thyroid tissue (not recorded which). The source is an adult woman with Graves' disease, either hyperthyroidism or ophthalmopathy (not recorded which).

The sample holds many counts of this clonotype. The chain uses TRBV6-1 and TRBJ1-2; TRBD1 is a possible D gene (6 bases). V lost 6 bases to trimming and J lost 8 bases, with 19 bases between them. The germline V gene encodes CDR1 MNHNS and CDR2 SASEGT. The CDR3 sequence is 14 residues long. CDR3 protein: CASRTYRAREGYTF. For the CDR3, the DNA is TGTGCCAGCAGGACCTACAGGGCCCGGGAAGGCTACACCTTC.

This clonotype was seen a few times. The CDR3 does not close with the conserved phenylalanine or tryptophan, likely indicating a read error. This sequence joins TRBV5-1 and TRBJ1-1; D ambiguous. Germline V gene data show CDR1 as SGHRS and CDR2 as YFSETQ. V was clipped by 4 bases and J by 8 bases, with 12 bases between them. CDR3 size: 12 residues. This CDR3 reads CASSQSTGEAFL. For the CDR3, the DNA is TGCGCCAGCAGCCAGAGCACGGGCGAAGCTTTCCTT.

V gene TRBV10-3 combines with J gene TRBJ1-3; weak D call: TRBD1 (6 bases). Trimming removed 0 bases from V and 4 bases from J, with 13 bases in between. This CDR3 region has 16 residues. CDR1 and CDR2 (germline): ENHRY, SYGVKD. The CDR3 DNA is TGTGCCATCAGTGAGTCCAGTATGGGGGCAGGAAACACCATATATTTT. Amino acid sequence: CAISESSMGAGNTIYF.

This clonotype was counted a few times. This CDR3 reads CAWSVELAVYEQYF. The CDR3 bases are TGTGCCTGGAGTGTGGAGCTAGCGGTCTACGAGCAGTACTTC. This sequence joins TRBV30 and TRBJ2-7; TRBD2 matches at 7 bases. CDR3 length: 14 amino acids. The germline gives CDR1 GTSNPN, CDR2 SVGIG (reference sequence). V trimming: 0 bases; J trimming: 3 bases; junction bases outside the gene matches: 5. The full variable domain, in which reference TRBV30 and TRBJ2-7 provide the parts outside the CDR3, is SQTIHQWPATLVQPVGSPLSLECTVEGTSNPNLYWYRQAAGRGLQLLFYSVGIGQISSEVPQNLSASRPQDRQFILSSKKLLLSDSGFYLCAWSVELAVYEQYFGPGTRLTVT.

This clonotype has a handful of counts. The V and J genes are TRBV7-2 and TRBJ1-1; TRBD1 might be the D (5 bases). V shed 5 bases and J shed 10 bases, with 14 bases lying between them. The CDR3 spans 12 residues. Germline V gene sequence: CDR1 SGHTA, CDR2 FQGNSA. The CDR3 region is CASSEQTVRAFF. DNA for the CDR3: TGTGCCAGCAGCGAACAGACAGTGCGAGCTTTCTTT. Full variable domain (rest looked up from reference TRBV7-2 and TRBJ1-1): GAGVSQSPSNKVTEKGKDVELRCDPISGHTALYWYRQSLGQGLEFLIYFQGNSAPDKSGLPSDRFSAERTGGSVSTLTIQRTQQEDSAVYLCASSEQTVRAFFGQGTRLTVV.

The chain is built from TRBV18 and TRBJ1-2; 9 positions match TRBD1. The CDR3 totals 13 residues. J lost 7 bases, V lost 2 bases, and 2 bases had no gene match. CDR1 KGHSH and CDR2 LQKENI come from the germline V gene. The CDR3 coding sequence is TGTGCCAGCTCACCAAGGACAGGGGCTGGCTACACCTTC. Translating it yields CASSPRTGAGYTF.

In regard to this clonotype: Its ends do not fully match the called genes, so a read error is possible. The gene calls are TRBV19 and TRBJ2-6; maybe TRBD2 (6 bases). Per germline, CDR1 LNHDA and CDR2 SQIVND (reference sequence). The CDR3 is 15 amino acids. The CDR3 is CASSIVGEAELLEAF. In DNA, the CDR3 is TGTGCCAGTAGTATAGTGGGGGAGGCAGAACTACTTGAAGCTTTC.

CDR3 amino acids: CASISSAGMYQETQYF. CDR3 in DNA: TGTGCCAGCATCTCCTCGGCCGGAATGTACCAAGAGACCCAGTACTTC. The rearrangement joins TRBV3-1 to TRBJ2-5; no firm D call. The V and J ends lost 7 bases and 0 bases respectively, with 18 bases between them. Germline CDR1 reads LGHDT; CDR2 reads YNNKEL (reference sequence). The CDR3 spans 16 residues.

The chain employs TRBV7-8 and TRBJ1-5; 8 nucleotides align to TRBD1. The germline V gene has CDR1 SGHVS and CDR2 FQNEAQ. This CDR3 is 14 amino acids long. Unmatched junction bases numbered 7, after V lost 5 bases and J lost 7 bases. CDR3 amino acids: CASSRAGGHQPQHF. The CDR3 nucleotides are TGTGCCAGCAGCCGGGCAGGGGGCCACCAGCCCCAGCATTTT.

V and J are TRBV20-1 and TRBJ2-7, with 12 nucleotides matching TRBD2. Germline V gene sequence: CDR1 DFQATT, CDR2 SNEGSKA (reference sequence). This CDR3 spans 16 amino acids. V shed 5 bases and J 3 bases; nucleotides not matched to a gene: 11. The CDR3 nucleotides are TGCAGTGCTCTCCTTCTCGGACTAGCGGGAAACTACGAGCAGTACTTC. It yields the protein CSALLLGLAGNYEQYF.

This clonotype has ten or more counts. The CDR3 DNA reads TGTGCCAGCAGCTTGGGGACTCGTCCAGATACGCAGTATTTT. Translation gives CASSLGTRPDTQYF. This rearrangement joins TRBV7-3 to TRBJ2-3; possible D gene TRBD2, 6 bases. This CDR3 has 14 amino acids. Germline values: CDR1 SGHTA, CDR2 FQGTGA. V dropped 3 bases and J dropped 4 bases, with 11 bases sitting between them.

This clonotype was found many times. The chain recombines TRBV7-9 with TRBJ2-5; TRBD1 is a possible D gene (6 bases). This CDR3 comprises 14 residues. V was cut by 6 bases and J by 4 bases, with 15 bases left in between. Germline assignment: CDR1 SEHNR and CDR2 FQNEAQ (reference sequence). The CDR3 sequence is CASSYRARGETQYF. The CDR3 nucleotides read TGTGCCAGCAGTTACAGGGCCCGCGGAGAGACCCAGTACTTC.

This clonotype occurred a few times. The chain uses TRBV29-1 and TRBJ1-2, with 7 bases matching TRBD1. The CDR3 covers 12 residues. Unmatched junction bases numbered 8, after V lost 7 bases and J lost 6 bases. Germline CDR1 is SQVTM and CDR2 is ANQGSEA. In DNA, the CDR3 is TGCAGCGCGACGACAGGGATCAATGGCTACACCTTC. Its protein is CSATTGINGYTF.

With regard to this clonotype: The junction does not match germline at one end; this may be a read error. The rearrangement uses TRBV9 and TRBJ2-7, with 10 nucleotides matching TRBD2. CDR1 is SGDLS and CDR2 is YYNGEE in the germline V gene. The CDR3 runs 15 residues. The CDR3 coding sequence is TGCGCCAGCAGCCAAGATTCAGCGGGAGGGTACGAGCGGTACTTC. This translates into CASSQDSAGGYERYF.